This T cell receptor beta chain was recorded in a study of persistence of HIV-infected CD4 T cells. CDR3 length equals 16 residues. CDR1 and CDR2 (germline): SGHDT, YYEEEE. V was cut by 0 bases and J by 7 bases, with 14 bases left in between. This was the immunoSEQ version 4 assay in survey mode. Repertoires were generated with immunoSEQ multiplex PCR, while TCRdb's copy carries only in-frame clones and drops some. This table has about 20,000 clones, approximately 60% appearing once. Overlapping HIV-1 Gag 15-mer peptides at approximately 0.91 ug per peptide per mL were used. Sorting selected CD4+ T cells upregulating both CD40 ligand and CD69. Details on this clone: Antigen: not known.

The source material was CD4+ T cells sorted from PBMCs after approximately 19-hour stimulation, sampled from a patient who received antiretroviral therapy. This rearrangement joins TRBV5-6 to TRBJ1-6; possibly TRBD1 for D (6 bases). The source is an adult woman with HIV who was CMV-seropositive. The CDR3 protein is CASSLARDTWNSPLHF. In nucleotides, the CDR3 is TGTGCCAGCAGCTTGGCCCGGGACACGTGGAATTCACCCCTCCACTTT. Supplemented by reference TRBV5-6 and TRBJ1-6, the full variable domain reads DAGVTQSPTHLIKTRGQQVTLRCSPKSGHDTVSWYQQALGQGPQFIFQYYEEEERQRGNFPDRFSGHQFPNYSSELNVNALLLGDSALYLCASSLARDTWNSPLHFGNGTRLTVT.